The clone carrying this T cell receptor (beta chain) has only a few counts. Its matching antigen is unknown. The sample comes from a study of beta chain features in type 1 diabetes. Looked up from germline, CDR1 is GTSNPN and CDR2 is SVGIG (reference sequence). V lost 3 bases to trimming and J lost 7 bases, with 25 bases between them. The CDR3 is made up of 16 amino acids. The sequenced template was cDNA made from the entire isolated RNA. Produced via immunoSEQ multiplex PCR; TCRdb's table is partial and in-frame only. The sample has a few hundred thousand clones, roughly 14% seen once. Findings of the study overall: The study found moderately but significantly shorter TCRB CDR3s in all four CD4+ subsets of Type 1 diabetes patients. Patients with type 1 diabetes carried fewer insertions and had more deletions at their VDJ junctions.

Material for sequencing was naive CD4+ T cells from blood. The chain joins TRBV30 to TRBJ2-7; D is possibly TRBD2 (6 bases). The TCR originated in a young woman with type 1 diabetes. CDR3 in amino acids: CAWSAPSVPARGEQYF. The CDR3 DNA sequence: TGTGCCTGGAGCGCACCTAGCGTACCCGCTCGGGGGGAGCAGTACTTC.